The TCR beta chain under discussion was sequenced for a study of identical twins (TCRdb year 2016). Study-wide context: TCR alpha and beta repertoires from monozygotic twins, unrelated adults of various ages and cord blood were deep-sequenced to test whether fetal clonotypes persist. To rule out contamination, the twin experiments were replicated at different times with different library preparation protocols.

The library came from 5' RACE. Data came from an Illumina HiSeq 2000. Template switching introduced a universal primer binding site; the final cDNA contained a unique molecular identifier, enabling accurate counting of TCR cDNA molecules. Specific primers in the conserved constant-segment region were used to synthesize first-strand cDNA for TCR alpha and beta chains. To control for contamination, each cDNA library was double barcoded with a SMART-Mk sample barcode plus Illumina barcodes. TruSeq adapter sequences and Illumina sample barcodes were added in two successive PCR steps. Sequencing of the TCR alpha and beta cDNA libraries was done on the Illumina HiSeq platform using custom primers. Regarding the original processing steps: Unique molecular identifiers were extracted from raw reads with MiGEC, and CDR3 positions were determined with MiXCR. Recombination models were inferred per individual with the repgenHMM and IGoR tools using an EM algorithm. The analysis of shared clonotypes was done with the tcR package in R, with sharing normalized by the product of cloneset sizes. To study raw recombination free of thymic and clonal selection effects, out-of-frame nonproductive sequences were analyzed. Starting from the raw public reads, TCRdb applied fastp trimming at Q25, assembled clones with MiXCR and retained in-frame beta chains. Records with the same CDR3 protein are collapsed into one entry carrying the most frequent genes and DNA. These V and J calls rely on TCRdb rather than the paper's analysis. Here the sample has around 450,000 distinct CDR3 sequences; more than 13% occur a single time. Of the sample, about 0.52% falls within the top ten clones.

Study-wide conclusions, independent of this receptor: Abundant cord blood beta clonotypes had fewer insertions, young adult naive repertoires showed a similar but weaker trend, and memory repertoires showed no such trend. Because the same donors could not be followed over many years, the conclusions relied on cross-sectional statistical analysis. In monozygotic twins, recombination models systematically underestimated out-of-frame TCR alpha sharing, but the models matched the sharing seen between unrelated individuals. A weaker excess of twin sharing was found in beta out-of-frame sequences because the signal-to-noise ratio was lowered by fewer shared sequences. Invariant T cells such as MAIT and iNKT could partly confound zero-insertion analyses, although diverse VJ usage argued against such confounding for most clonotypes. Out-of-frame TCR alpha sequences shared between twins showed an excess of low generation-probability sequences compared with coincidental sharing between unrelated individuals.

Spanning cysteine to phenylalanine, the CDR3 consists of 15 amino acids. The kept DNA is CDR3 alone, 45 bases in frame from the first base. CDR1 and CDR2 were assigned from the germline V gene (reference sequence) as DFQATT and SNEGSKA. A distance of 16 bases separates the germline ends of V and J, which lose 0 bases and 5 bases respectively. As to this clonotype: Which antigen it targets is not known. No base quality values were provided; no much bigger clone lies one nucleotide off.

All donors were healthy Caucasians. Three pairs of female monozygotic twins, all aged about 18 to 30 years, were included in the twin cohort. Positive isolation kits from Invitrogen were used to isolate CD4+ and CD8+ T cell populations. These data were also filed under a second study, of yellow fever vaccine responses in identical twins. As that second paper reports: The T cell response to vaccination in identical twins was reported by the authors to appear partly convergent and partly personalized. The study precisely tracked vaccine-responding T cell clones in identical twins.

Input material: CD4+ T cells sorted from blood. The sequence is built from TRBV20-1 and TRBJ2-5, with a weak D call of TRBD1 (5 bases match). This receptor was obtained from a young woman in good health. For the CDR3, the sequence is CSARDGKEPGETQYF. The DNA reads TGCAGTGCTAGAGATGGCAAAGAGCCAGGGGAGACCCAGTACTTC.